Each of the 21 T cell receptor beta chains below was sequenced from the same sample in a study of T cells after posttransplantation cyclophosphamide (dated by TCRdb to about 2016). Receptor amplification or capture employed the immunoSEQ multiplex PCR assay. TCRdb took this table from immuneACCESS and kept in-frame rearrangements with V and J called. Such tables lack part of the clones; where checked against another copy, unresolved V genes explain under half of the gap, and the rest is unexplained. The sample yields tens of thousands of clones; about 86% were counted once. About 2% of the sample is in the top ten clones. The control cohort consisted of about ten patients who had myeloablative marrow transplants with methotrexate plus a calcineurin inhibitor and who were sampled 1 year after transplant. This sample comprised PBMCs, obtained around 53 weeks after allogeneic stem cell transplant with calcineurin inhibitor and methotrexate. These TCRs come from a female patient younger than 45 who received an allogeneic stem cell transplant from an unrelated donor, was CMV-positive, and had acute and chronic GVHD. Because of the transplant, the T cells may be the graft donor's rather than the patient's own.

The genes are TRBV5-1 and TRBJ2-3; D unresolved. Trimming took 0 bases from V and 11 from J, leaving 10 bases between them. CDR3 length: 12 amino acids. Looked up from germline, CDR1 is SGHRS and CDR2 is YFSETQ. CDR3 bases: TGCGCCAGCAGCTTGGACCCCCAGGTGCAGTATTTT. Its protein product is CASSLDPQVQYF. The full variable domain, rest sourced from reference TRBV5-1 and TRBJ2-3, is KAGVTQTPRYLIKTRGQQVTLSCSPISGHRSVSWYQQTPGQGLQFLFEYFSETQRNKGNFPGRFSGRQFSNSRSEMNVSTLELGDSALYLCASSLDPQVQYFGPGTRLTVL.

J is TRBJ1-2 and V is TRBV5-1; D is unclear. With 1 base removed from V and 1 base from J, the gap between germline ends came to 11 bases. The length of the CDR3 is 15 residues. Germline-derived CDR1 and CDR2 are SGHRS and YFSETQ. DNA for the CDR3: TGCGCCAGCAGCTTGAAGCCCGGACTTAACTATGGCTACACCTTC. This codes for CASSLKPGLNYGYTF.

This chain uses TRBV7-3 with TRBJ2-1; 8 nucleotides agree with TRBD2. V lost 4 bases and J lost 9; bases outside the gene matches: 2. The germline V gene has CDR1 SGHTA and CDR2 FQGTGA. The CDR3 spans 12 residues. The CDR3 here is CASSSSGPEQFF. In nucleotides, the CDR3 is TGTGCCAGCAGCTCTAGCGGGCCTGAGCAGTTCTTC.

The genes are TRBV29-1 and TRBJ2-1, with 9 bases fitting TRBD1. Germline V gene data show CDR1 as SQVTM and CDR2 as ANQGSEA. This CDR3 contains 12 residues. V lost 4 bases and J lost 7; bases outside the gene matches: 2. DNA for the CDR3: TGCAGCGTTGGCGGACAGGGGAATGAGCAGTTCTTC. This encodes CSVGGQGNEQFF.

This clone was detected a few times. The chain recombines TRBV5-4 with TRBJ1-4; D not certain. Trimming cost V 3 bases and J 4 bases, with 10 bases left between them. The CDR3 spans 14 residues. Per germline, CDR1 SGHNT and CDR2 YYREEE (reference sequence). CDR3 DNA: TGTGCCAGCAGCTGGACTGGAAATAATGAAAAACTGTTTTTT. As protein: CASSWTGNNEKLFF.

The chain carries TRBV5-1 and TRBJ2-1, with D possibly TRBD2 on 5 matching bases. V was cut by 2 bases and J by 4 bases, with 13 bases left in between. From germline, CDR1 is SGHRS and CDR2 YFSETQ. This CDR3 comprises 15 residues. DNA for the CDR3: TGCGCCAGCAGCTTCTTAGCGCTAGATTACAATGAGCAGTTCTTC. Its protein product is CASSFLALDYNEQFF. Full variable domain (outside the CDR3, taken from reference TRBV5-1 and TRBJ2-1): KAGVTQTPRYLIKTRGQQVTLSCSPISGHRSVSWYQQTPGQGLQFLFEYFSETQRNKGNFPGRFSGRQFSNSRSEMNVSTLELGDSALYLCASSFLALDYNEQFFGPGTRLTVL.

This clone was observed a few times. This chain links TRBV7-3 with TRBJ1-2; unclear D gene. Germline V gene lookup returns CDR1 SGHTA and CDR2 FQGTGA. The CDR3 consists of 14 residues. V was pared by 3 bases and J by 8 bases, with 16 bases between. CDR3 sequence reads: CASSFAEGSGGYTF. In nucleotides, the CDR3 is TGTGCCAGCAGCTTCGCAGAGGGTAGTGGCGGCTACACCTTC.

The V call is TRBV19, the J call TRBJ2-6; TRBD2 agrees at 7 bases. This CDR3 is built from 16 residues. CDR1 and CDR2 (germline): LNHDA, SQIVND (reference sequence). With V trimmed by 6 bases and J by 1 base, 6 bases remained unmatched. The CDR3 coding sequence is TGTGCCAGTAGGCGGGGGACCCTTTCTGGGGCCAACGTCCTGACTTTC. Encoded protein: CASRRGTLSGANVLTF. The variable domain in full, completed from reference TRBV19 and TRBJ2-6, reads DGGITQSPKYLFRKEGQNVTLSCEQNLNHDAMYWYRQDPGQGLRLIYYSQIVNDFQKGDIAEGYSVSREKKESFPLTVTSAQKNPTAFYLCASRRGTLSGANVLTFGAGSRLTVL.

CDR3 sequence (DNA): TGTGCCAGCAGTGCCGGTGCCCGGGGTTCACCCCTCCACTTT. It encodes CASSAGARGSPLHF. The rearrangement joins TRBV6-5 to TRBJ1-6; D gene ambiguous. The CDR3 consists of 14 residues. Trimming took 5 bases from V and 9 from J, leaving 14 bases between them. The germline gives CDR1 MNHEY, CDR2 SVGAGI.

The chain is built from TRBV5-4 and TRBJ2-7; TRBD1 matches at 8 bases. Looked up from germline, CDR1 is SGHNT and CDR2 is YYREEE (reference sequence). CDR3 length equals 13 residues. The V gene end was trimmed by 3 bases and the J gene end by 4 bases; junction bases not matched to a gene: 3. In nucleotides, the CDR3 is TGTGCCAGCAGCTCGACAGGGGTTTACGAGCAGTACTTC. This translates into CASSSTGVYEQYF.

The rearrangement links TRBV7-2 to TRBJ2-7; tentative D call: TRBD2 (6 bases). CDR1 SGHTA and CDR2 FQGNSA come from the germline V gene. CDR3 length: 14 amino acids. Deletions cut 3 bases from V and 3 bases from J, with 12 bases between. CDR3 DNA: TGTGCCAGCAGCTTTGGGGACTCGCGCTACGAGCAGTACTTC. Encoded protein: CASSFGDSRYEQYF.

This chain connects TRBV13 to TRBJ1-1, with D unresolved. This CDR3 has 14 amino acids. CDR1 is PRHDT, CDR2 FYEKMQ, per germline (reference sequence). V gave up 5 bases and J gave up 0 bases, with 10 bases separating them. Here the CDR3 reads CASSPRTVNTEAFF. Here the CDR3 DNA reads TGTGCCAGCAGCCCACGCACAGTGAACACTGAAGCTTTCTTT.

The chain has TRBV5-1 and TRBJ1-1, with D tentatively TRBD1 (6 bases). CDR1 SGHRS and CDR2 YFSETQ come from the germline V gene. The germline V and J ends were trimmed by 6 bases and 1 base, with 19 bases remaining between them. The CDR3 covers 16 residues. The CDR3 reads CASKTIKGGGNTEAFF. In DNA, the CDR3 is TGCGCCAGCAAAACGATAAAAGGGGGGGGGAACACTGAAGCTTTCTTT.

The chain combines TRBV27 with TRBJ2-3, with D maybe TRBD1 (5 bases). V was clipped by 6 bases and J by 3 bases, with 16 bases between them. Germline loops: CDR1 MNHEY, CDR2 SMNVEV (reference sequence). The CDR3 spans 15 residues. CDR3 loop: CASSHQGIETDTQYF. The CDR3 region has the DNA TGTGCCAGCAGCCACCAGGGAATTGAGACAGATACGCAGTATTTT.

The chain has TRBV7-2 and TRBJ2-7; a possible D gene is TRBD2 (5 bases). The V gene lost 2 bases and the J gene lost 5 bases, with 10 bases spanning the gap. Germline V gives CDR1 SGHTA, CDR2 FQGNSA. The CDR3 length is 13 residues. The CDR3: CASSLFSGNEQYF. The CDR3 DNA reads TGTGCCAGCAGCTTATTTTCGGGAAACGAGCAGTACTTC. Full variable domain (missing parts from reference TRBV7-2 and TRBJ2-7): GAGVSQSPSNKVTEKGKDVELRCDPISGHTALYWYRQSLGQGLEFLIYFQGNSAPDKSGLPSDRFSAERTGGSVSTLTIQRTQQEDSAVYLCASSLFSGNEQYFGPGTRLTVT.

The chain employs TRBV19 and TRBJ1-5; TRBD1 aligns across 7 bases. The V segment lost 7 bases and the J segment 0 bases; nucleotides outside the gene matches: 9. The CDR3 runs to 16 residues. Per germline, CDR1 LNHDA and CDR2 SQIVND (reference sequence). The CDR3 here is CASKGQGENSNQPQHF. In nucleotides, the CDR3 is TGTGCCAGTAAGGGGCAGGGGGAGAATAGCAATCAGCCCCAGCATTTT.

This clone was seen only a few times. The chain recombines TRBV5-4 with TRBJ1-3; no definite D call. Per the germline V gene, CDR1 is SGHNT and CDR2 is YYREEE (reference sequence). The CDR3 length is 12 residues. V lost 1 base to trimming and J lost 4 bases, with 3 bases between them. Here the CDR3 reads CASSLPGNTIYF. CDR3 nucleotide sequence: TGTGCCAGCAGCTTGCCGGGAAACACCATATATTTT.

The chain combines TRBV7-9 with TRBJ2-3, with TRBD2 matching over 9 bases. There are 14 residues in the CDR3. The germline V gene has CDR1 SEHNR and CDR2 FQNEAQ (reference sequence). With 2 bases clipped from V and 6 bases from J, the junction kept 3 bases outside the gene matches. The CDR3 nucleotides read TGTGCCAGCAGCTTAAGGCGGGGGGGTGATACGCAGTATTTT. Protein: CASSLRRGGDTQYF.

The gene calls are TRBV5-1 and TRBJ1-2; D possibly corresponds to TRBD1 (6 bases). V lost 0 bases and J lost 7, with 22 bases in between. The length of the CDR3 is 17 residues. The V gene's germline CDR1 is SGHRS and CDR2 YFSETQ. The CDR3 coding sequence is TGCGCCAGCAGCTTGGGGCAGGGGTTTCACCCGACGGGTGGCTACACCTTC. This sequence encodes CASSLGQGFHPTGGYTF.

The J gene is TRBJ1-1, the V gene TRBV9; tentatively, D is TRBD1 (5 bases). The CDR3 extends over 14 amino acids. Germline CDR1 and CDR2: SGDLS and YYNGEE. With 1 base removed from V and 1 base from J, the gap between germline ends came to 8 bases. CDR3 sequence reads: CASSVTGQNTEAFF. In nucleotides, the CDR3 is TGTGCCAGCAGCGTAACTGGACAGAACACTGAAGCTTTCTTT.

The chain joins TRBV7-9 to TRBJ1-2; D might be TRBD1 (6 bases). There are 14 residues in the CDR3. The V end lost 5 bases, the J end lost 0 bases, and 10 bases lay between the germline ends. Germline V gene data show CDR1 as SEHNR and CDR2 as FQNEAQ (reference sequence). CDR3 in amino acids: CASSPGQSNYGYTF. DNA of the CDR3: TGTGCCAGCAGCCCAGGACAGTCTAACTATGGCTACACCTTC.